This entry features one TCR beta chain sequence. These data originate in a study of blood T cell repertoires in COVID-19. Study information: COVID-19 samples from acute and convalescent phases originated in the United States, Italy and Spain. Sample material is recorded as cDNA or gDNA derived from T cells, B-cell-depleted T cells, or PBMCs.

Methods used by the authors: Amplification of reference gene primers was used by the study to estimate nucleated cell counts. Libraries were prepared by immunoSEQ multiplex PCR; TCRdb keeps only in-frame clonotypes and omits some of them. V and J calls and clone size are given by that table; D and trimming were obtained from the DNA. The sample lists about 190,000 clones; around 84% were seen once. Germline V gene data show CDR1 as MNHEY and CDR2 as SMNVEV (reference sequence). The germline V and J ends were trimmed by 3 bases and 5 bases, with 16 bases remaining between them. The CDR3 covers 15 residues.

Sequences were obtained from peripheral blood. The chain employs TRBV27 and TRBJ1-2; maybe TRBD1 (5 bases). The source is a human donor in a cohort sampled during active COVID-19. In nucleotides, the CDR3 is TGTGCCAGCAGTTTGGGGAATTTGGGGCCTTATGGCTACACCTTC. Its translation is CASSLGNLGPYGYTF.